This is a list of T cell receptor beta chains from one sample in a study of blood T cells in healthy people across ages. TCRdb reprocessed the 5' RACE reads with MiXCR, giving one entry per CDR3 protein. Altogether over a million distinct CDR3 sequences are present, under 55% being singletons, with the ten largest covering 15% to 20%. The sequenced sample was blood. These receptors were collected from a woman aged 55 to 70 in good health. The CDR3 runs from the conserved cysteine through the conserved F or W. Fields, in order: J gene, V gene, D gene, clone size, CDR3 protein, CDR3 DNA. A D gene is named only where the DNA matches it firmly. Only some rows state a clone size, as once, few, many or a class for expanded clones.

j_gene: TRBJ1-2
v_gene: TRBV14
d_gene: NA
abundance: once
CDR3aa: CASSQVGKSGYTF
CDR3nt: TGTGCCAGCAGCCAAGTTGGAAAGAGTGGCTACACCTTC

j_gene: TRBJ2-6
v_gene: TRBV24-1
d_gene: NA
abundance: NA
CDR3aa: CATSDQESGANVLTF
CDR3nt: TGTGCCACCAGTGACCAGGAGTCTGGGGCCAACGTCCTGACTTTC

j_gene: TRBJ1-4
v_gene: TRBV29-1
d_gene: NA
abundance: NA
CDR3aa: CSVAQGATNEKLFF
CDR3nt: TGCAGCGTTGCTCAGGGAGCAACTAATGAAAAACTGTTTTTT

j_gene: TRBJ1-1
v_gene: TRBV27
d_gene: NA
abundance: once
CDR3aa: CASSLRRANTEAFF
CDR3nt: TGTGCCAGCAGTTTGAGGAGGGCGAACACTGAAGCTTTCTTT

j_gene: TRBJ2-7
v_gene: TRBV28
d_gene: TRBD1
abundance: NA
CDR3aa: CASSLPAGTGVDEQYF
CDR3nt: TGTGCCAGCAGTTTACCGGCCGGGACAGGGGTGGACGAGCAGTACTTC

j_gene: TRBJ2-1
v_gene: TRBV3-1
d_gene: TRBD2
abundance: NA
CDR3aa: CASSQDRLAVVLSSYNEQFF
CDR3nt: TGTGCCAGCAGCCAAGATCGTCTAGCGGTGGTCCTAAGCTCCTACAATGAGCAGTTCTTC

j_gene: TRBJ2-3
v_gene: TRBV5-1
d_gene: NA
abundance: NA
CDR3aa: CASSSQGVRTDTQYF
CDR3nt: TGCGCCAGCAGCTCACAGGGTGTGCGCACAGATACGCAGTATTTT

j_gene: TRBJ2-1
v_gene: TRBV20-1
d_gene: NA
abundance: NA
CDR3aa: CSATRTTSSYNEQFF
CDR3nt: TGCAGTGCTACCCGGACAACGAGCTCCTACAATGAGCAGTTCTTC

j_gene: TRBJ1-2
v_gene: TRBV15
d_gene: NA
abundance: few
CDR3aa: CATSGNRDQIRDYGYTF
CDR3nt: TGTGCCACCAGCGGGAACAGGGACCAGATCAGGGACTATGGCTACACCTTC

j_gene: TRBJ2-5
v_gene: TRBV20-1
d_gene: NA
abundance: NA
CDR3aa: CSARAPPGETQYF
CDR3nt: TGCAGTGCTAGAGCTCCCCCGGGAGAGACCCAGTACTTC

j_gene: TRBJ1-4
v_gene: TRBV29-1
d_gene: NA
abundance: few
CDR3aa: CSTTGSNEKLFF
CDR3nt: TGCAGCACCACAGGGTCTAATGAAAAACTGTTTTTT

j_gene: TRBJ1-2
v_gene: TRBV27
d_gene: NA
abundance: NA
CDR3aa: CASSLSSGDLNYGYTF
CDR3nt: TGTGCCAGCAGTTTATCTTCAGGAGACCTTAACTATGGCTACACCTTC

j_gene: TRBJ1-6
v_gene: TRBV27
d_gene: NA
abundance: few
CDR3aa: CASMLQGRSSPLHF
CDR3nt: TGTGCGAGCATGTTGCAGGGAAGAAGTTCACCCCTCCACTTT

j_gene: TRBJ2-3
v_gene: TRBV9
d_gene: NA
abundance: NA
CDR3aa: CASSFRPNGGTDTQYF
CDR3nt: TGTGCCAGCAGCTTCCGACCCAACGGGGGCACAGATACGCAGTATTTT

j_gene: TRBJ2-1
v_gene: TRBV25-1
d_gene: TRBD2
abundance: NA
CDR3aa: CASSEGSGGKNEQFF
CDR3nt: TGTGCCAGCAGTGAAGGTAGCGGGGGGAAAAATGAGCAGTTCTTC

j_gene: TRBJ2-3
v_gene: TRBV6-2/TRBV6-3
d_gene: NA
abundance: few
CDR3aa: CASSYPGAAQDTQYF
CDR3nt: TGTGCCAGCAGTTACCCAGGGGCTGCACAAGATACGCAGTATTTT

j_gene: TRBJ2-3
v_gene: TRBV20-1
d_gene: TRBD2
abundance: once
CDR3aa: CSAKLGLAHFTDTQYF
CDR3nt: TGCAGTGCTAAACTAGGACTAGCGCATTTCACAGATACGCAGTATTTT

j_gene: TRBJ2-1
v_gene: TRBV7-2
d_gene: NA
abundance: NA
CDR3aa: CASSHRTGSYNEQFF
CDR3nt: TGTGCCAGCAGCCACAGGACGGGCTCCTACAATGAGCAGTTCTTC

j_gene: TRBJ1-1
v_gene: TRBV12-5
d_gene: TRBD1
abundance: NA
CDR3aa: CASGGTGVPTEAFF
CDR3nt: TGTGCTAGTGGGGGGACAGGGGTACCCACTGAAGCTTTCTTT

j_gene: TRBJ2-1
v_gene: TRBV20-1
d_gene: TRBD2
abundance: few
CDR3aa: CSARGPWTRTNEQFF
CDR3nt: TGCAGTGCTAGAGGCCCTTGGACTAGAACCAATGAGCAGTTCTTC

j_gene: TRBJ2-1
v_gene: TRBV29-1
d_gene: TRBD2
abundance: few
CDR3aa: CSVASGLANEQFF
CDR3nt: TGCAGCGTTGCTTCTGGACTAGCCAATGAGCAGTTCTTC

j_gene: TRBJ1-2
v_gene: TRBV20-1
d_gene: NA
abundance: NA
CDR3aa: CSARSYGHTF
CDR3nt: TGCAGTGCTAGGAGCTATGGCCACACCTTC

j_gene: TRBJ1-5
v_gene: TRBV6-1
d_gene: TRBD1
abundance: many
CDR3aa: CASSEGQGTQPQHF
CDR3nt: TGTGCCAGCAGTGAGGGACAGGGGACTCAGCCCCAGCATTTT

j_gene: TRBJ1-1
v_gene: TRBV20-1
d_gene: NA
abundance: NA
CDR3aa: CSASRGGTEAFF
CDR3nt: TGCAGTGCCTCCCGCGGGGGCACTGAAGCTTTCTTT

j_gene: TRBJ2-1
v_gene: TRBV20-1
d_gene: NA
abundance: NA
CDR3aa: CSARDGRVPHGDEQFF
CDR3nt: TGCAGTGCTAGAGACGGACGGGTCCCTCACGGCGATGAGCAGTTCTTC

j_gene: TRBJ2-3
v_gene: TRBV11-2
d_gene: NA
abundance: NA
CDR3aa: CASSLGVAIFTDTQYF
CDR3nt: TGTGCCAGCAGCTTAGGGGTAGCGATCTTTACAGATACGCAGTATTTT

j_gene: TRBJ1-1
v_gene: TRBV5-5
d_gene: NA
abundance: NA
CDR3aa: CASSLSGGTMNTEAFF
CDR3nt: TGTGCCAGCAGCTTGAGTGGGGGGACCATGAACACTGAAGCTTTCTTT

j_gene: TRBJ2-1
v_gene: TRBV7-8
d_gene: TRBD2
abundance: NA
CDR3aa: CASSQTSFNEQFF
CDR3nt: TGTGCCAGCAGCCAGACTAGCTTCAATGAGCAGTTCTTC

j_gene: TRBJ2-7
v_gene: TRBV10-2
d_gene: NA
abundance: NA
CDR3aa: CASKTGDIASREQYF
CDR3nt: TGCGCCAGCAAGACGGGTGACATCGCATCCCGCGAGCAGTACTTC

j_gene: TRBJ1-1
v_gene: TRBV7-2
d_gene: NA
abundance: NA
CDR3aa: CASRGMQGFTEAFF
CDR3nt: TGTGCCAGCAGGGGAATGCAGGGGTTCACTGAAGCTTTCTTT

j_gene: TRBJ2-7
v_gene: TRBV7-6
d_gene: TRBD2
abundance: NA
CDR3aa: CASSSDSGRWYEQYF
CDR3nt: TGTGCCAGCAGCTCGGATAGCGGGAGGTGGTACGAGCAGTACTTC

j_gene: TRBJ2-1
v_gene: TRBV10-3
d_gene: TRBD2
abundance: NA
CDR3aa: CAIRRLAGGDNEQFF
CDR3nt: TGTGCCATCAGGAGGCTAGCGGGAGGAGACAATGAGCAGTTCTTC

j_gene: TRBJ2-3
v_gene: TRBV9
d_gene: NA
abundance: NA
CDR3aa: CASTTEQGGALTDTQYF
CDR3nt: TGTGCCAGCACCACCGAACAGGGGGGGGCGCTGACAGATACGCAGTATTTT

j_gene: TRBJ2-7
v_gene: TRBV14
d_gene: NA
abundance: few
CDR3aa: CASSQKTASYFYEQYF
CDR3nt: TGTGCCAGCAGCCAGAAGACAGCCTCCTATTTCTACGAGCAGTACTTC

j_gene: TRBJ2-4
v_gene: TRBV14
d_gene: NA
abundance: few
CDR3aa: CASSHGRAQNIQYF
CDR3nt: TGTGCCAGCAGCCATGGCAGGGCCCAAAACATTCAGTACTTC

j_gene: TRBJ2-7
v_gene: TRBV5-1
d_gene: NA
abundance: NA
CDR3aa: CASSLANPGAGYEQYF
CDR3nt: TGCGCCAGCAGCTTGGCCAATCCAGGGGCGGGATACGAGCAGTACTTC

j_gene: TRBJ2-7
v_gene: TRBV29-1
d_gene: NA
abundance: few
CDR3aa: CSVGGGRGEQYF
CDR3nt: TGCAGCGTTGGGGGCGGCCGGGGCGAGCAGTACTTC

j_gene: TRBJ1-1
v_gene: TRBV27
d_gene: TRBD1
abundance: NA
CDR3aa: CASSSSRGVQNTEAFF
CDR3nt: TGTGCCAGCAGTTCATCCAGGGGGGTGCAGAACACTGAAGCTTTCTTT

j_gene: TRBJ2-7
v_gene: TRBV18
d_gene: TRBD1
abundance: NA
CDR3aa: CASSHGQACSYEQYF
CDR3nt: TGTGCCAGCTCACACGGACAGGCGTGCTCCTACGAGCAGTACTTC

j_gene: TRBJ2-7
v_gene: TRBV28
d_gene: TRBD2
abundance: few
CDR3aa: CASSPAGANEQYF
CDR3nt: TGTGCCAGCAGTCCAGCGGGAGCCAACGAGCAGTACTTC

j_gene: TRBJ2-3
v_gene: TRBV4-2
d_gene: TRBD2
abundance: NA
CDR3aa: CASSLFGRPDTQYF
CDR3nt: TGTGCCAGCAGCCTCTTCGGGAGGCCAGATACGCAGTATTTT

j_gene: TRBJ2-1
v_gene: TRBV7-9
d_gene: NA
abundance: NA
CDR3aa: CASSRLGGLVEQFF
CDR3nt: TGTGCCAGCAGCAGGTTGGGGGGGCTAGTTGAGCAGTTCTTC

j_gene: TRBJ1-2
v_gene: TRBV20-1
d_gene: TRBD1
abundance: NA
CDR3aa: CSARDGTGSFNYGYTF
CDR3nt: TGCAGTGCTAGAGATGGGACAGGGTCCTTCAACTATGGCTACACCTTC

j_gene: TRBJ2-7
v_gene: TRBV11-2
d_gene: NA
abundance: NA
CDR3aa: CASSLEGTNSYEQYF
CDR3nt: TGTGCCAGCAGCTTAGAGGGGACCAACTCCTACGAGCAGTACTTC

j_gene: TRBJ2-7
v_gene: TRBV30
d_gene: NA
abundance: NA
CDR3aa: CAWSLARTGEQYF
CDR3nt: TGTGCCTGGAGCCTGGCGAGGACCGGCGAGCAGTACTTC

j_gene: TRBJ2-1
v_gene: TRBV18
d_gene: TRBD2
abundance: NA
CDR3aa: CASSPSSGLDYNEQFF
CDR3nt: TGTGCCAGCTCACCTTCTAGCGGATTGGATTACAATGAGCAGTTCTTC

j_gene: TRBJ2-1
v_gene: TRBV10-3
d_gene: NA
abundance: once
CDR3aa: CAISHDNNEQFF
CDR3nt: TGTGCCATCAGTCACGACAACAATGAGCAGTTCTTC

j_gene: TRBJ2-1
v_gene: TRBV20-1
d_gene: TRBD2
abundance: NA
CDR3aa: CRAGPAGSVNEQFF
CDR3nt: TGCAGGGCTGGACCAGCGGGATCGGTAAATGAGCAGTTCTTC

j_gene: TRBJ2-5
v_gene: TRBV6-1
d_gene: NA
abundance: NA
CDR3aa: CASSDAVYLVGQYF
CDR3nt: TGTGCCAGCAGTGACGCGGTTTACCTTGTAGGGCAGTACTTC

j_gene: TRBJ2-1
v_gene: TRBV20-1
d_gene: NA
abundance: NA
CDR3aa: CSARAGLLPYEQFF
CDR3nt: TGCAGTGCTAGAGCCGGATTACTACCATATGAGCAGTTCTTC

j_gene: TRBJ2-3
v_gene: TRBV27
d_gene: NA
abundance: few
CDR3aa: CASSPRVVDTQYF
CDR3nt: TGTGCCAGCAGCCCTCGGGTCGTCGATACGCAGTATTTT

j_gene: TRBJ2-1
v_gene: TRBV9
d_gene: NA
abundance: NA
CDR3aa: CASNVAGGHEQFF
CDR3nt: TGTGCCAGCAACGTAGCCGGCGGCCATGAGCAGTTCTTC

j_gene: TRBJ2-3
v_gene: TRBV5-1
d_gene: NA
abundance: NA
CDR3aa: CASSVDSPGDTQYF
CDR3nt: TGCGCCAGCAGCGTGGACTCTCCGGGAGATACGCAGTATTTT

j_gene: TRBJ2-1
v_gene: TRBV11-3
d_gene: TRBD2
abundance: NA
CDR3aa: CASSLKEVGRRHEQFF
CDR3nt: TGTGCCAGCAGCTTAAAGGAGGTCGGGAGGCGGCATGAGCAGTTCTTC

j_gene: TRBJ2-5
v_gene: TRBV5-1
d_gene: NA
abundance: NA
CDR3aa: CASSRVGYQETQYF
CDR3nt: TGCGCCAGCAGCCGTGTGGGGTACCAAGAGACCCAGTACTTC